This T cell receptor (beta chain) came from a study of blood T cell repertoires in COVID-19. Study background: Specimens from acute and convalescent COVID-19 originated in the United States, Italy and Spain. T cells, B-cell-depleted T cells, or PBMCs supplied cDNA or gDNA.

In the study's own analysis: Counts of nucleated cells, estimated from reference gene primer amplification, were obtained. Method: immunoSEQ multiplex PCR; TCRdb's copy keeps in-frame clones and lacks some. Clonal size and the V and J genes are those of that table, whereas D and trimming came from the DNA. The top ten clones hold approximately 8% of a sample with 45,000 to 65,000 clones, 87% of them seen once. This CDR3 has 16 residues. CDR1 is MNHNY, CDR2 SVGAGI, per germline (reference sequence). V lost 0 bases and J lost 3; bases outside the gene matches: 7. Specimen: peripheral blood. The chain recombines TRBV6-6 with TRBJ1-1; 7 bases map to TRBD1. The receptor was isolated from a man in his fifties or sixties with active COVID-19. CDR3: CASSYSPDTGDTEAFF. In DNA form, the CDR3 reads TGTGCCAGCAGTTACTCACCCGACACAGGGGACACTGAAGCTTTCTTT.